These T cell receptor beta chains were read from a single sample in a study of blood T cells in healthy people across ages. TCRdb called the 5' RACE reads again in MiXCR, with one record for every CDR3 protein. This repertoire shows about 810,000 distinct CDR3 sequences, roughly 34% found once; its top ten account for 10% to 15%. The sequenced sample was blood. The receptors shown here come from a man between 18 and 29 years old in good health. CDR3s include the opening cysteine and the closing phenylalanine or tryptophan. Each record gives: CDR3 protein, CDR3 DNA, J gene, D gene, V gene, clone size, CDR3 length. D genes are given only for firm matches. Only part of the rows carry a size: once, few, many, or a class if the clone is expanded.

CDR3: CASNGVVRENCGYTF
DNA: TGTGCCAGCAACGGTGTGGTCCGGGAGAACTGTGGCTACACCTTC
J: TRBJ1-2
D: NA
V: TRBV5-6
size: NA
length: 15

CDR3: CATAVRLAGLNTQYF
DNA: TGTGCCACCGCGGTCCGGCTAGCGGGGCTTAATACGCAGTATTTT
J: TRBJ2-3
D: TRBD2
V: TRBV28
size: few
length: 15

CDR3: CASRPGQYNEQFF
DNA: TGTGCCAGCAGACCCGGACAGTACAATGAGCAGTTCTTC
J: TRBJ2-1
D: NA
V: TRBV12-3/TRBV12-4
size: NA
length: 13

CDR3: CASSLSARTGRANEQFF
DNA: TGTGCCAGCAGTTTATCAGCCCGGACAGGGAGAGCAAATGAGCAGTTCTTC
J: TRBJ2-1
D: TRBD1
V: TRBV12-3/TRBV12-4
size: NA
length: 17

CDR3: CASSRDHDRYEQYF
DNA: TGTGCCAGCAGCCGAGACCACGATAGATACGAGCAGTACTTC
J: TRBJ2-7
D: NA
V: TRBV7-6
size: NA
length: 14

CDR3: CASSLVAKNIQYF
DNA: TGTGCCAGCAGTTTAGTGGCCAAAAACATTCAGTACTTC
J: TRBJ2-4
D: NA
V: TRBV28
size: NA
length: 13

CDR3: CASSPWRGTEAFF
DNA: TGTGCCAGCAGCCCCTGGAGAGGCACTGAAGCTTTCTTT
J: TRBJ1-1
D: NA
V: TRBV7-9
size: NA
length: 13

CDR3: CASSDPGPDTQYF
DNA: TGTGCCAGCAGTGATCCCGGTCCAGATACGCAGTATTTT
J: TRBJ2-3
D: NA
V: TRBV6-2/TRBV6-3
size: NA
length: 13

CDR3: CASSLLAGDYNEQFF
DNA: TGTGCCAGTAGCTTACTAGCGGGGGACTACAATGAGCAGTTCTTC
J: TRBJ2-1
D: TRBD2
V: TRBV19
size: NA
length: 15

CDR3: CASSRPGVKEPYNEQFF
DNA: TGTGCCAGCAGCCGGCCAGGGGTTAAAGAGCCCTACAATGAGCAGTTCTTC
J: TRBJ2-1
D: NA
V: TRBV7-9
size: NA
length: 17

CDR3: CASSREGGETQYF
DNA: TGTGCCAGCAGTCGGGAAGGGGGAGAGACCCAGTACTTC
J: TRBJ2-5
D: NA
V: TRBV5-4
size: NA
length: 13

CDR3: CASSSRRTEQYF
DNA: TGTGCCAGCAGCTCCCGAAGAACGGAGCAGTACTTC
J: TRBJ2-7
D: NA
V: TRBV7-3
size: few
length: 12

CDR3: CSAAIQGRNNQPQHF
DNA: TGCAGTGCTGCCATACAGGGAAGAAACAATCAGCCCCAGCATTTT
J: TRBJ1-5
D: NA
V: TRBV20-1
size: few
length: 15

CDR3: CASSFSVGYEQYF
DNA: TGTGCCAGCAGTTTTTCGGTTGGGTACGAGCAGTACTTC
J: TRBJ2-7
D: NA
V: TRBV27
size: many
length: 13

CDR3: CASSLVKGGQYNEQFF
DNA: TGTGCCAGCAGCTTAGTTAAAGGGGGACAGTACAATGAGCAGTTCTTC
J: TRBJ2-1
D: TRBD1
V: TRBV7-9
size: NA
length: 16

CDR3: CSARVRGGPNEQYF
DNA: TGCAGTGCTAGGGTGCGGGGGGGCCCCAATGAGCAGTACTTC
J: TRBJ2-7
D: TRBD2
V: TRBV20-1
size: once
length: 14

CDR3: CSASRGGNNEQFF
DNA: TGCAGTGCTAGCCGCGGTGGTAACAATGAGCAGTTCTTC
J: TRBJ2-1
D: NA
V: TRBV20-1
size: once
length: 13

CDR3: CATSEGTSDEEQYF
DNA: TGTGCCACCAGTGAAGGGACTAGCGATGAAGAGCAGTACTTC
J: TRBJ2-5
D: TRBD2
V: TRBV24-1
size: NA
length: 14

CDR3: CASSLGGQQPYGYTF
DNA: TGTGCCAGCAGTTTAGGTGGGCAGCAGCCCTATGGCTACACCTTC
J: TRBJ1-2
D: NA
V: TRBV27
size: few
length: 15

CDR3: CSANGQGASMNTEAFF
DNA: TGCAGTGCTAACGGACAGGGGGCTTCCATGAACACTGAAGCTTTCTTT
J: TRBJ1-1
D: TRBD1
V: TRBV20-1
size: NA
length: 16

CDR3: CASSETGTGYGYTF
DNA: TGTGCCAGCAGTGAAACCGGGACAGGCTATGGCTACACCTTC
J: TRBJ1-2
D: TRBD1
V: TRBV6-1
size: few
length: 14

CDR3: CASTQTYQGGETQYF
DNA: TGTGCCAGCACCCAAACTTATCAGGGGGGAGAGACCCAGTACTTC
J: TRBJ2-5
D: NA
V: TRBV6-6
size: few
length: 15

CDR3: CSATQSSYNEQFF
DNA: TGCAGTGCTACTCAAAGCTCCTACAATGAGCAGTTCTTC
J: TRBJ2-1
D: NA
V: TRBV20-1
size: few
length: 13

CDR3: CSARDSLKPSTDTQYF
DNA: TGCAGTGCTCGGGACAGTCTCAAACCAAGCACAGATACGCAGTATTTT
J: TRBJ2-3
D: TRBD1
V: TRBV20-1
size: NA
length: 16

CDR3: CASRPTPGAFSYNSPLHF
DNA: TGTGCCAGCAGACCCACTCCAGGGGCGTTCTCCTATAATTCACCCCTCCACTTT
J: TRBJ1-6
D: NA
V: TRBV6-1
size: NA
length: 18

CDR3: CASSSPRAGNEQFF
DNA: TGTGCCAGCAGTTCCCCAAGGGCCGGCAATGAGCAGTTCTTC
J: TRBJ2-1
D: NA
V: TRBV28
size: NA
length: 14

CDR3: CASSYTGRNSYGYTF
DNA: TGTGCCAGCAGTTATACGGGTCGGAATAGCTATGGCTACACCTTC
J: TRBJ1-2
D: NA
V: TRBV6-5
size: few
length: 15

CDR3: CSARDEPGQMYEQYF
DNA: TGCAGTGCTAGAGATGAGCCGGGACAGATGTACGAGCAGTACTTC
J: TRBJ2-7
D: TRBD1
V: TRBV20-1
size: NA
length: 15

CDR3: CASRGSGTNYNEQFF
DNA: TGTGCCAGCAGGGGATCCGGGACTAATTACAATGAGCAGTTCTTC
J: TRBJ2-1
D: TRBD2
V: TRBV2
size: few
length: 15

CDR3: CASSARRGADTEAFF
DNA: TGTGCCAGCAGCGCCCGCCGGGGGGCCGACACTGAAGCTTTCTTT
J: TRBJ1-1
D: NA
V: TRBV2
size: few
length: 15

CDR3: CASSVLGGTGELFF
DNA: TGTGCCAGCAGCGTCCTGGGCGGCACCGGGGAGCTGTTTTTT
J: TRBJ2-2
D: NA
V: TRBV3-1
size: NA
length: 14

CDR3: CASSKGTDNQPQHF
DNA: TGTGCCAGCAGTAAAGGGACAGACAATCAGCCCCAGCATTTT
J: TRBJ1-5
D: TRBD1
V: TRBV12-3/TRBV12-4
size: many
length: 14

CDR3: CASSLALHNSPLHF
DNA: TGTGCCAGCAGCTTAGCCTTACATAATTCACCCCTCCACTTT
J: TRBJ1-6
D: NA
V: TRBV11-2
size: few
length: 14

CDR3: CASSSQGARQPQHF
DNA: TGTGCCAGCAGTTCCCAGGGGGCTCGACAGCCCCAGCATTTT
J: TRBJ1-5
D: TRBD1
V: TRBV12-3/TRBV12-4
size: few
length: 14

CDR3: CASRVGDSAKNIQYF
DNA: TGCGCCAGCAGGGTAGGGGATTCGGCCAAAAACATTCAGTACTTC
J: TRBJ2-4
D: NA
V: TRBV5-1
size: many
length: 15

CDR3: CAWSTGTGSYEQYF
DNA: TGTGCCTGGAGTACTGGGACAGGGTCCTACGAGCAGTACTTC
J: TRBJ2-7
D: TRBD1
V: TRBV30
size: few
length: 14

CDR3: CVSSQERWANEQFF
DNA: TGTGTCAGCAGCCAAGAGCGGTGGGCCAATGAGCAGTTCTTC
J: TRBJ2-1
D: NA
V: TRBV3-1
size: NA
length: 14

CDR3: CASSMGASSYEQYF
DNA: TGTGCCAGCAGCATGGGGGCGAGCTCCTACGAGCAGTACTTC
J: TRBJ2-7
D: NA
V: TRBV7-8
size: NA
length: 14

CDR3: CASSQVRASYKEQFF
DNA: TGTGCCAGCAGCCAAGTACGGGCCTCCTACAAGGAGCAGTTCTTC
J: TRBJ2-1
D: NA
V: TRBV4-2
size: NA
length: 15

CDR3: CSARDGSSPLHF
DNA: TGCAGTGCTAGAGACGGCAGTTCACCCCTCCACTTT
J: TRBJ1-6
D: NA
V: TRBV20-1
size: NA
length: 12

CDR3: CASSQWTGGTEAFF
DNA: TGCGCCAGCAGCCAATGGACAGGTGGCACTGAAGCTTTCTTT
J: TRBJ1-1
D: TRBD1
V: TRBV4-3
size: many
length: 14

CDR3: CSARDPRPTGKTEAFF
DNA: TGCAGTGCTAGAGATCCCCGTCCGACAGGGAAGACTGAAGCTTTCTTT
J: TRBJ1-1
D: TRBD1
V: TRBV20-1
size: few
length: 16

CDR3: CASISGNTEAFF
DNA: TGCGCCAGCATATCAGGGAACACTGAAGCTTTCTTT
J: TRBJ1-1
D: NA
V: TRBV5-1
size: NA
length: 12

CDR3: CASSPTTGVNEQFF
DNA: TGCGCCAGCAGCCCTACAACAGGGGTCAATGAGCAGTTCTTC
J: TRBJ2-1
D: TRBD1
V: TRBV5-1
size: NA
length: 14

CDR3: CASSRPGGTLPYEQYF
DNA: TGTGCCAGCAGCCGGCCAGGGGGGACTCTGCCCTACGAGCAGTACTTC
J: TRBJ2-7
D: NA
V: TRBV6-2/TRBV6-3
size: NA
length: 16

CDR3: CASSSGPTETQYF
DNA: TGTGCCAGCAGCTCGGGACCCACAGAGACCCAGTACTTC
J: TRBJ2-5
D: NA
V: TRBV7-3
size: few
length: 13

CDR3: CASSPGGTGHQPQHF
DNA: TGTGCCAGCAGTCCCGGTGGGACAGGGCATCAGCCCCAGCATTTT
J: TRBJ1-5
D: TRBD1
V: TRBV6-2/TRBV6-3
size: NA
length: 15

CDR3: CASSLMGSTEAFF
DNA: TGTGCCAGCAGCTTGATGGGGTCCACTGAAGCTTTCTTT
J: TRBJ1-1
D: NA
V: TRBV5-5
size: NA
length: 13

CDR3: CSAWDRTLLNNQPQHF
DNA: TGCAGTGCTTGGGACAGGACCCTTTTGAACAATCAGCCCCAGCATTTT
J: TRBJ1-5
D: TRBD1
V: TRBV20-1
size: NA
length: 16

CDR3: CASSQSGQGNSPLHF
DNA: TGCGCCAGCAGCCAATCGGGACAGGGAAATTCACCCCTCCACTTT
J: TRBJ1-6
D: TRBD1
V: TRBV4-3
size: few
length: 15

CDR3: CASSFTLSYEQYF
DNA: TGTGCCAGCAGCTTCACCCTCTCCTACGAGCAGTACTTC
J: TRBJ2-7
D: NA
V: TRBV5-6
size: few
length: 13

CDR3: CASSLGDRGIEAFF
DNA: TGTGCCAGCAGTTTAGGGGACAGGGGGATTGAAGCTTTCTTT
J: TRBJ1-1
D: TRBD1
V: TRBV28
size: NA
length: 14

CDR3: CASSLGEGENTGELFF
DNA: TGTGCCAGCAGCTTAGGCGAGGGAGAGAACACCGGGGAGCTGTTTTTT
J: TRBJ2-2
D: NA
V: TRBV7-8
size: NA
length: 16

CDR3: CASSLYAFRQDTYF
DNA: TGCGCCAGCAGCCTCTACGCCTTCCGACAGGATACGTACTTC
J: TRBJ2-5
D: NA
V: TRBV5-1
size: many
length: 14

CDR3: CASSLAVGTTTGNIQYF
DNA: TGTGCCAGCAGCTTAGCCGTAGGGACTACGACGGGAAACATTCAGTACTTC
J: TRBJ2-4
D: TRBD2
V: TRBV7-2
size: NA
length: 17